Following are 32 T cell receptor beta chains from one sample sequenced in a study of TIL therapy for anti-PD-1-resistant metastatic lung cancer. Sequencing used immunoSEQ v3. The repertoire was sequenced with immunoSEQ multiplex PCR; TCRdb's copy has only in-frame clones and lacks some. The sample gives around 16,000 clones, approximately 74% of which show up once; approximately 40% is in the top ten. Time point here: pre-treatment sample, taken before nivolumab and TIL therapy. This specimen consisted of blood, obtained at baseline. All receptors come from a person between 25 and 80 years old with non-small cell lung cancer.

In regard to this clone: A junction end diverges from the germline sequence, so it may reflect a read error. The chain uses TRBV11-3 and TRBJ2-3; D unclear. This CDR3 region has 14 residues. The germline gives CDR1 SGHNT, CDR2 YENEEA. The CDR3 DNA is TGTGCCAGCAGCTTAGATCCCTCGGCAGACACGCAGTATTTT. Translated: CASSLDPSADTQYF.

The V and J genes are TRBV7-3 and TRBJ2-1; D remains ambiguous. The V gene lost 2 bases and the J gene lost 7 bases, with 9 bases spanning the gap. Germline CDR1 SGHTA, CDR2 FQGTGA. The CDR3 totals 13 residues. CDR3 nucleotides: TGTGCCAGCAGCTTATACTTCGGGAATGAGCAGTTCTTC. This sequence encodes CASSLYFGNEQFF. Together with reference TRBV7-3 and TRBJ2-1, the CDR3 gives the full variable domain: GAGVSQTPSNKVTEKGKYVELRCDPISGHTALYWYRQSLGQGPEFLIYFQGTGAADDSGLPNDRFFAVRPEGSVSTLKIQRTERGDSAVYLCASSLYFGNEQFFGPGTRLTVL.

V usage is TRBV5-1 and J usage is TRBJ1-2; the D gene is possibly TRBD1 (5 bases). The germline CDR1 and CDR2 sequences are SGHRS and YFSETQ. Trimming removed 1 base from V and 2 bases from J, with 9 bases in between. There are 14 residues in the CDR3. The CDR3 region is CASSLIGDNYGYTF. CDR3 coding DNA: TGCGCCAGCAGCTTGATAGGGGACAACTATGGCTACACCTTC.

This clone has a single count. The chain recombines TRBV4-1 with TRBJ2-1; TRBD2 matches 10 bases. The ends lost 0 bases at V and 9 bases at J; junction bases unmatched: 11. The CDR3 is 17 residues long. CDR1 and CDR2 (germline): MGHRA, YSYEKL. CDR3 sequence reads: CASSQERWLAGVFEQFF. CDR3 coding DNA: TGCGCCAGCAGCCAAGAAAGGTGGCTAGCGGGAGTTTTTGAGCAGTTCTTC.

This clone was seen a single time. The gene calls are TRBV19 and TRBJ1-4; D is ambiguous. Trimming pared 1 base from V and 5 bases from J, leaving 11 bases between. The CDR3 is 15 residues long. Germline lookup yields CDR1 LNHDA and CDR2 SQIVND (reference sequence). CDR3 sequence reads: CASSIGPLINEKLFF. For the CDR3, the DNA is TGTGCCAGTAGTATAGGGCCGCTTATAAATGAAAAACTGTTTTTT.

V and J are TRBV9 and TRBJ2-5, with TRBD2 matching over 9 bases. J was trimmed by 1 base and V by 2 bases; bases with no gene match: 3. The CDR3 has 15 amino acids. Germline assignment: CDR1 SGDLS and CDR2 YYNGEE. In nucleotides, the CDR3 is TGTGCCAGCAGCGTCTTTAGCGGGGGCCAAGAGACCCAGTACTTC. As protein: CASSVFSGGQETQYF.

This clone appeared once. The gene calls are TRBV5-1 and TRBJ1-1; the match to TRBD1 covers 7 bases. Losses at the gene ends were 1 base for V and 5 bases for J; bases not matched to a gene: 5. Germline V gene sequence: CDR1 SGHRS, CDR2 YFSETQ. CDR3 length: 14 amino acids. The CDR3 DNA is TGCGCCAGCAGCTTGTTTGCAGGGGGAACTGAAGCTTTCTTT. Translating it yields CASSLFAGGTEAFF.

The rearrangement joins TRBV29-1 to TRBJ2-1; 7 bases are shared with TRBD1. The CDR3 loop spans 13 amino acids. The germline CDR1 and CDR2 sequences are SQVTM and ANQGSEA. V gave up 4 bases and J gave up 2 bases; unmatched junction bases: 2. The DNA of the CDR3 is TGCAGCGTTGCCGGGACAGCCTACAATGAGCAGTTCTTC. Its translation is CSVAGTAYNEQFF.

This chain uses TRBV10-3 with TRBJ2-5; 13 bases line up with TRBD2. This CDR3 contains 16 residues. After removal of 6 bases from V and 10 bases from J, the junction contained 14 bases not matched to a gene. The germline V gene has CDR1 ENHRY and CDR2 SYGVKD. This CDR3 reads CAIRKGTSGDPGGQYF. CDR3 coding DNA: TGTGCCATCAGAAAAGGGACTAGCGGGGATCCCGGGGGCCAGTACTTC.

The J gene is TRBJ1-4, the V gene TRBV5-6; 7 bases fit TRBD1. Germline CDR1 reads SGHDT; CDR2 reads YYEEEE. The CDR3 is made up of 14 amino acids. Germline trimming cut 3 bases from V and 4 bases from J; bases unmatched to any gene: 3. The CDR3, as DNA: TGTGCCAGCAGCTCCGGGACAGTTAATGAAAAACTGTTTTTT. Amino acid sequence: CASSSGTVNEKLFF. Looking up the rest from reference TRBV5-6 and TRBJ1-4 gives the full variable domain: DAGVTQSPTHLIKTRGQQVTLRCSPKSGHDTVSWYQQALGQGPQFIFQYYEEEERQRGNFPDRFSGHQFPNYSSELNVNALLLGDSALYLCASSSGTVNEKLFFGSGTQLSVL.

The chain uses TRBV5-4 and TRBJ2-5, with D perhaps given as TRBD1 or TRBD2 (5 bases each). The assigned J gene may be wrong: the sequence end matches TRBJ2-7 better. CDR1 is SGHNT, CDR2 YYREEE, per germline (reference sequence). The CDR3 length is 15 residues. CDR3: CASSTGTPTLYEQYF. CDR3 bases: TGTGCCAGCAGCACCGGGACCCCGACACTCTACGAGCAGTACTTC.

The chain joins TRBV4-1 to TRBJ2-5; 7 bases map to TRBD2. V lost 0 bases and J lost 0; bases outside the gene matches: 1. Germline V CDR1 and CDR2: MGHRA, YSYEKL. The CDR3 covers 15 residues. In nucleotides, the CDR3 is TGCGCCAGCAGCCAAGATCGGGGGGACCAAGAGACCCAGTACTTC. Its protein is CASSQDRGDQETQYF.

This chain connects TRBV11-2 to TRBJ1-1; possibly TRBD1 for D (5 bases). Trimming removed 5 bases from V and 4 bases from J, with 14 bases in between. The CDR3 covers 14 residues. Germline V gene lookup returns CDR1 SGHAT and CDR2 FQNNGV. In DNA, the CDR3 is TGTGCCAGCAGCCTGAGGGGTTGGAGCACTGAAGCTTTCTTT. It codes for CASSLRGWSTEAFF.

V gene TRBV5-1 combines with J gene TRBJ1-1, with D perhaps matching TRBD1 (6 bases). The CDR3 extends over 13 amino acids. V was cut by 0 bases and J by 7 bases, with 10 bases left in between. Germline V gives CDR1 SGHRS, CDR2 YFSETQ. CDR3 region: CASSLARTDEAFF. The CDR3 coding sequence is TGCGCCAGCAGCTTGGCTCGGACAGATGAAGCTTTCTTT. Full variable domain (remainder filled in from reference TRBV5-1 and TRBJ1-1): KAGVTQTPRYLIKTRGQQVTLSCSPISGHRSVSWYQQTPGQGLQFLFEYFSETQRNKGNFPGRFSGRQFSNSRSEMNVSTLELGDSALYLCASSLARTDEAFFGQGTRLTVV.

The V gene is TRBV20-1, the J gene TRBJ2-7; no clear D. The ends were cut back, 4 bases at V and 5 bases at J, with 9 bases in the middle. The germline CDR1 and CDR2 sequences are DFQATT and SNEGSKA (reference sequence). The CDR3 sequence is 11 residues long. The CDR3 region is CSAKIVDEQYF. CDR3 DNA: TGCAGTGCTAAAATAGTGGACGAGCAGTACTTC.

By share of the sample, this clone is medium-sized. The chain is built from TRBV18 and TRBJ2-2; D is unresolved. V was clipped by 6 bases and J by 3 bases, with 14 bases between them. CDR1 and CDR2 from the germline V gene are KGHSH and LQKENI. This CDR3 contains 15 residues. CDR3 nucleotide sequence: TGTGCCAGCTCCGGCGCACGGACCGACACCGGGGAGCTGTTTTTT. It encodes CASSGARTDTGELFF.

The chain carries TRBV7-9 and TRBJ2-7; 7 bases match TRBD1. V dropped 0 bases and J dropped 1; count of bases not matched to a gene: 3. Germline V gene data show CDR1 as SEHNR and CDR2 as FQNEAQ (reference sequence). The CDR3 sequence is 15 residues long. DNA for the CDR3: TGTGCCAGCAGCTTAGCGGGGACAGCTTCCTACGAGCAGTACTTC. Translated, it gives CASSLAGTASYEQYF.

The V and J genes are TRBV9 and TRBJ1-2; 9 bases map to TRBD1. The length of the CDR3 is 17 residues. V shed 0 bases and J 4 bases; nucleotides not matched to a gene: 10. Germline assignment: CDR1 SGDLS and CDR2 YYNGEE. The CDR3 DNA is TGTGCCAGCAGCGTAGCTGCATACAGGGGGCGCGGCTATGGCTACACCTTC. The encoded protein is CASSVAAYRGRGYGYTF. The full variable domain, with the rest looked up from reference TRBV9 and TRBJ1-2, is DSGVTQTPKHLITATGQRVTLRCSPRSGDLSVYWYQQSLDQGLQFLIQYYNGEERAKGNILERFSAQQFPDLHSELNLSSLELGDSALYFCASSVAAYRGRGYGYTFGSGTRLTVV.

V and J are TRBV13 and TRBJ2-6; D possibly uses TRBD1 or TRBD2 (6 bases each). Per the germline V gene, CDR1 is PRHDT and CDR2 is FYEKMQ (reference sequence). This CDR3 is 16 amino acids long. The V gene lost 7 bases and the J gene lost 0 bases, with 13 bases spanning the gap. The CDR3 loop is CASKTGGNSGANVLTF. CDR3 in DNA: TGTGCCAGCAAGACCGGGGGCAACTCTGGGGCCAACGTCCTGACTTTC.

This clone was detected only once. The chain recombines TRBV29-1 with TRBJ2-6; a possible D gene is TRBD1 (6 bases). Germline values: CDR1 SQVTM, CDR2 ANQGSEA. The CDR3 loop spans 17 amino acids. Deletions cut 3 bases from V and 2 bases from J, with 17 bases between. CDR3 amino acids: CSVETGRPITGANVLTF. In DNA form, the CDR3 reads TGCAGCGTTGAGACAGGACGACCGATAACTGGGGCCAACGTCCTGACTTTC.

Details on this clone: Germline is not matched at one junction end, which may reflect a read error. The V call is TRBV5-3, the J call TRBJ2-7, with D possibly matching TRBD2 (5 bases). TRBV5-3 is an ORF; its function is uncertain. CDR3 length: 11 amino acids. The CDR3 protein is CASSLRDEQYF. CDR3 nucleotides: TGTGCCAGCAGCTTGAGGGACGAGCAGTACTTC.

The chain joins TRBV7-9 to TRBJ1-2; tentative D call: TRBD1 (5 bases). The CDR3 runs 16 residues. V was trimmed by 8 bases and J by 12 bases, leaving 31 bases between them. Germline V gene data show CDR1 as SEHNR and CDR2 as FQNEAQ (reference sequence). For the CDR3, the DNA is TGTGCCAGCTCCTCCCCAGGGACCCCCGTCCAATCTCAAAACACCTTC. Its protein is CASSSPGTPVQSQNTF.

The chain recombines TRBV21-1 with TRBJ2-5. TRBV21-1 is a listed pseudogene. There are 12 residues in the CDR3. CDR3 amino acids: CASRPEGETQYF. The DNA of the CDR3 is TGTGCCAGCCGCCCTGAAGGGGAGACCCAGTACTTC.

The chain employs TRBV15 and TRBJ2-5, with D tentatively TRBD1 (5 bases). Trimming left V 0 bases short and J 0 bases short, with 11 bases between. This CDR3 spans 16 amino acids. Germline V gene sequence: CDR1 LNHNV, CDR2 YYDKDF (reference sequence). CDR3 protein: CATSRDYTDNQETQYF. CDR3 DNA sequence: TGTGCCACCAGCAGAGATTATACGGACAACCAAGAGACCCAGTACTTC.

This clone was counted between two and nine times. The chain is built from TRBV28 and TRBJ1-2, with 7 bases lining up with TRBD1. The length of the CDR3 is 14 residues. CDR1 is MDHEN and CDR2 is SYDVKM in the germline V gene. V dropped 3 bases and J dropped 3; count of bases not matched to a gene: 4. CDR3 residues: CASSFHDRDYGYTF. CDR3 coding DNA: TGTGCCAGCAGTTTCCACGACAGGGACTATGGCTACACCTTC.

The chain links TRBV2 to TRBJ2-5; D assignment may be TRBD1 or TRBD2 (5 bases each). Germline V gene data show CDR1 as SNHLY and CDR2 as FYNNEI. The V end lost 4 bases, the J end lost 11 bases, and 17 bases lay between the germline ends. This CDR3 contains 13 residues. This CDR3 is CASSVLPQGEQYF. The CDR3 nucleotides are TGTGCCAGCAGTGTCCTACCTCAGGGAGAGCAGTACTTC.

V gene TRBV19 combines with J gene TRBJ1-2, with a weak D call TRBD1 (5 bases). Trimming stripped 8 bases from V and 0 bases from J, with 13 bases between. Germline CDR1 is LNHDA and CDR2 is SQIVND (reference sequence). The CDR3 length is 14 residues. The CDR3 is CASRYRTANYGYTF. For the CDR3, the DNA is TGTGCCAGTCGGTACAGGACCGCTAACTATGGCTACACCTTC.

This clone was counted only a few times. The CDR3 sequence: CASSLAQAGWYGYTF. CDR3 coding DNA: TGTGCCAGCAGCTTAGCGCAAGCAGGGTGGTATGGCTACACCTTC. The gene calls are TRBV7-9 and TRBJ1-2; possibly TRBD1 for D (5 bases). Germline CDR1 reads SEHNR; CDR2 reads FQNEAQ (reference sequence). The CDR3 totals 15 residues. Trimming pared 0 bases from V and 5 bases from J, leaving 13 bases between. The full variable domain, in which reference TRBV7-9 and TRBJ1-2 provide the parts outside the CDR3, is DTGVSQNPRHKITKRGQNVTFRCDPISEHNRLYWYRQTLGQGPEFLTYFQNEAQLEKSRLLSDRFSAERPKGSFSTLEIQRTEQGDSAMYLCASSLAQAGWYGYTFGSGTRLTVV.

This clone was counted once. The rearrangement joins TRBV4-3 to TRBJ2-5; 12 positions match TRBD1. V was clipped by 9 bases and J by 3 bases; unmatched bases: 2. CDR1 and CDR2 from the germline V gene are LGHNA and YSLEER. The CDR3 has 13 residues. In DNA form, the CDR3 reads TGCGCCAGTGGGACAGGGGGCGAAGAGACCCAGTACTTC. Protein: CASGTGGEETQYF.

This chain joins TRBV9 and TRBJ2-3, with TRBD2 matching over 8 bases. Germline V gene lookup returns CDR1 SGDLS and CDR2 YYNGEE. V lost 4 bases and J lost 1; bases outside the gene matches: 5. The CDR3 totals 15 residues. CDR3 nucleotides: TGTGCCAGCAGCACCCAAGCGGGGGGCACAGATACGCAGTATTTT. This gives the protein CASSTQAGGTDTQYF.

In nucleotides, the CDR3 is TGTGCTAGTGGTTCCCCGGACAGGGCCGGGGAGCTGTTTTTT. Amino acid sequence: CASGSPDRAGELFF. The chain recombines TRBV12-5 with TRBJ2-2; 8 nucleotides match TRBD1. Germline V gives CDR1 LGHNT, CDR2 FRNRAP. The CDR3 loop spans 14 amino acids. The J segment lost 6 bases and the V segment lost 4 bases, leaving 4 bases of the junction unmatched.

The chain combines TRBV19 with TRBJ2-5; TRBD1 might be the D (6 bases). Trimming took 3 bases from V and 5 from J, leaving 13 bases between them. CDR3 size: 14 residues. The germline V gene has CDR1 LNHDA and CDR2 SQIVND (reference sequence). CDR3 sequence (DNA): TGTGCCAGTAGTATCGACAGGACCCGGGAGACCCAGTACTTC. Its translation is CASSIDRTRETQYF.